This T cell receptor (beta chain) was identified in a study of T cells after yellow fever vaccination (dated by TCRdb to the late 2010s). Background for the entire study: The SMART-Seq v4 Ultra Low Input RNA kit was used to prepare libraries from fractions with low cell numbers. To track T-cell clones before and after primary and booster YFV17D yellow fever vaccination, bulk TCR alpha and beta repertoires were sequenced longitudinally. Two healthy male donors, one aged 18 to 30 and one aged 30 to 40 years, were included in the cohort. Blood was collected at multiple timepoints before and after primary and secondary immunization, and bulk PBMC replicates and cell subsets were isolated.

The research as a whole found: Computational filtering was needed because FACS-sorted repertoires could contain abundant contaminating clonotypes from the bulk population. Compared with the primary T-cell response, the secondary T-cell response was weaker but faster, peaking on day 5 rather than day 15. A small fraction of clonotypes appeared in both the CD4 and CD8 compartments, likely as a result of convergent recombination. The study included only a couple of donors, which limits how far the findings can be generalized. Most clones expanded after primary vaccination were re-detected after the booster (around 96% of CD4 and roughly 87% of CD8), suggesting broad memory maintenance.

TCR cDNA was synthesized by 5'RACE template switching, through which a universal primer site and unique molecular identifiers were introduced. Priming of cDNA synthesis was performed from both the TCR alpha and TCR beta constant segments. Two PCR steps were used to amplify libraries, with sample barcodes and sequencing adapters being added in the second step. Sequencing of the libraries was done on either Illumina HiSeq 2500 (2x100 bp) or NovaSeq (2x150 bp). Processing in the source paper ran as follows. Demultiplexing of reads and collapsing into UMI consensus sequences were performed with MIGEC, and V(D)J alignment was carried out with MiXCR. Clonotypes responding to the vaccine were identified with edgeR on replicate PBMC samples, with the criteria of FDR below 0.01 and a log2 fold change above 5 up to day 15. Each bulk clonotype received a CD4 or CD8 identity based on whether the sequenced CD4 or CD8 repertoire contained that clonotype at higher abundance. TCRdb cleaned the public reads at Q25 with fastp, built clones with MiXCR and kept in-frame beta chains. A single entry per CDR3 protein holds the most common genes and DNA from its merged rows. TCRdb's processing, not the authors' own work, is the source of the V and J calls. Counted in this sample were roughly 300,000 distinct CDR3 sequences; around 8.1% of them appeared once. Of the sample, under 20% is held by the ten largest clones.

The label giving this sample's treatment or condition can be read as: live attenuated yellow fever vaccine strain. At each blood-draw timepoint, two biological replicates of bulk PBMCs were obtained. PBMCs were isolated from peripheral blood using a standard Ficoll-Paque protocol. RNA was extracted with TriZol from bulk PBMCs, CD4 and CD8 fractions, and dextramer-positive and dextramer-negative fractions. This clonotype came up a few times. Its specific antigen is unknown. No base qualities exist here, and no much larger clone lies one base off it. The CDR3, cysteine through phenylalanine, is 11 amino acids long. Only the CDR3 DNA is retained, 33 bases long and in frame from the first base. For CDR1 and CDR2, the germline V gene (reference sequence) lists DFQATT and SNEGSKA.

Specimen: PBMCs, collected around 45 days after the first yellow fever vaccination. The origin of this receptor is a young man who received the YFV17D yellow fever vaccine. Recombination linked TRBV20-1 to TRBJ2-3, and perhaps TRBD2 as D gene, on 6 matching bases. The sequence in DNA is TGCAGCCCGGGGGGCACAGATACGCAGTATTTT. It specifies CSPGGTDTQYF.